The 16 T cell receptor beta chains below all came from one sample that was sequenced in a study of blood T cell repertoires in COVID-19. Assay: immunoSEQ multiplex PCR; the TCRdb copy retains only in-frame clones and omits some. Of under 250,000 clones in the sample, around 84% were seen once. Sequences were obtained from peripheral blood. Source of these receptors: a human donor in a cohort sampled during active COVID-19.

The chain combines TRBV24-1 with TRBJ2-3, with D perhaps matching TRBD2 (6 bases). The CDR3 has 15 residues. V was clipped by 4 bases and J by 3 bases, with 13 bases between them. CDR1 is KGHDR, CDR2 SFDVKD, per germline. The CDR3 loop reads CATSEPLSGTDTQYF. In DNA form, the CDR3 reads TGTGCCACCAGTGAGCCTCTTAGCGGAACAGATACGCAGTATTTT.

This chain uses TRBV7-3 with TRBJ1-5, with 10 bases that match TRBD1. The germline gives CDR1 SGHTA, CDR2 FQGTGA. The trim removed 8 bases at V and 5 bases at J, leaving 6 bases unmatched. The CDR3 has 14 amino acids. CDR3: CASGRTGGDQPQHF. CDR3 nucleotides: TGTGCCAGCGGTCGGACAGGGGGAGATCAGCCCCAGCATTTT.

This clone was picked up many times. The chain uses TRBV9 and TRBJ2-1; 7 nucleotides line up with TRBD2. Germline assignment: CDR1 SGDLS and CDR2 YYNGEE. V was clipped by 7 bases and J by 7 bases; unmatched bases: 8. This CDR3 contains 13 residues. The DNA of the CDR3 is TGTGCCAGCTCCCGGGGGGTGTTAAATGAGCAGTTCTTC. It is translated as CASSRGVLNEQFF.

V and J are TRBV15 and TRBJ2-5, with TRBD1 matching 7 bases. V was pared by 0 bases and J by 5 bases, with 6 bases of the junction left unmatched. Germline V gene lookup returns CDR1 LNHNV and CDR2 YYDKDF (reference sequence). CDR3 length equals 15 residues. The CDR3 nucleotides are TGTGCCACCAGCAGAGATATAGGGGGCTTCGAGACCCAGTACTTC. It specifies CATSRDIGGFETQYF.

The CDR3 DNA sequence: TGTGCCAGTAGCCTCACAGACAGCTCCTATAATTCACCCCTCCACTTT. Its translation: CASSLTDSSYNSPLHF. The rearrangement uses TRBV19 and TRBJ1-6; D is possibly TRBD1 (5 bases). The CDR3 has 16 residues. Trimming removed 6 bases from V and 0 bases from J, with 12 bases in between. Germline loops: CDR1 LNHDA, CDR2 SQIVND (reference sequence).

The rearrangement uses TRBV20-1 and TRBJ2-3; 9 positions agree with TRBD1. The germline V gene has CDR1 DFQATT and CDR2 SNEGSKA (reference sequence). This CDR3 has 15 amino acids. V shed 3 bases, J shed 8 bases, and the junction held 12 bases outside the gene matches. The CDR3, as DNA: TGCAGTGCTAGTAACTTCGGGGACAGGGCGGGTACGCAGTATTTT. Amino acid sequence: CSASNFGDRAGTQYF.

V gene TRBV5-1 combines with J gene TRBJ2-5; the D gene is possibly TRBD1 (5 bases). Germline loops: CDR1 SGHRS, CDR2 YFSETQ. CDR3 length: 15 residues. V lost 0 bases, J lost 1 base, and 10 bases lay in between. The chain's CDR3 is CASSLGQKFQETQYF. CDR3 DNA sequence: TGCGCCAGCAGCTTGGGACAGAAGTTCCAAGAGACCCAGTACTTC.

The chain uses TRBV5-4 and TRBJ1-1, with 7 bases that match TRBD1. From germline, CDR1 is SGHNT and CDR2 YYREEE (reference sequence). Germline trimming cut 0 bases from V and 1 base from J; bases unmatched to any gene: 0. This CDR3 comprises 14 residues. DNA of the CDR3: TGTGCCAGCAGCTTGGACAGGGGGAACACTGAAGCTTTCTTT. It translates to CASSLDRGNTEAFF.

This clone has a single count. The J gene is TRBJ2-5, the V gene TRBV5-1; D is perhaps TRBD1 (5 bases). This CDR3 has 14 amino acids. Germline CDR1 is SGHRS and CDR2 is YFSETQ. Trimming removed 4 bases from V and 1 base from J, with 11 bases in between. The CDR3 protein is CASSPGHIQETQYF. The CDR3 nucleotides are TGCGCCAGCAGCCCTGGACACATCCAAGAGACCCAGTACTTC.

The rearrangement links TRBV3-1 (or the pseudogene TRBV3-2) to TRBJ2-2; D uncertain. This CDR3 comprises 13 residues. With 4 bases removed from V and 5 bases from J, the gap between germline ends came to 8 bases. Germline V gene lookup returns CDR1 LGHDT and CDR2 YNNKEL (reference sequence). The CDR3: CASSLLETGELFF. The DNA of the CDR3 is TGTGCCAGCAGCCTCCTAGAGACCGGGGAGCTGTTTTTT.

V gene TRBV7-3 combines with J gene TRBJ2-1; 7 bases map to TRBD1. The CDR3 totals 14 residues. Germline CDR1 and CDR2: SGHTA and FQGTGA. V lost 5 bases to trimming and J lost 7 bases; unmatched junction nucleotides: 8. DNA of the CDR3: TGTGCCAGCAGCATTCGACAGGGTGGGAATGAGCAGTTCTTC. Translated, it gives CASSIRQGGNEQFF.

V and J are TRBV7-2 and TRBJ1-2, with 8 bases fitting TRBD1. The CDR3 has 17 amino acids. V was pared by 1 base and J by 0 bases, with 7 bases of the junction left unmatched. Germline V lookup: CDR1 SGHTA, CDR2 FQGNSA. The CDR3, as DNA: TGTGCCAGCAGCTTAGGGGGGGCACAGGGGGCTAACTATGGCTACACCTTC. As protein: CASSLGGAQGANYGYTF.

This clone was found a few times. The genes are TRBV7-3 and TRBJ2-7, with D tentatively TRBD2 (6 bases). Between the trimmed V and J ends, which lost 5 bases and 0 bases, there was a span of 14 bases. From germline, CDR1 is SGHTA and CDR2 FQGTGA. This CDR3 is 15 amino acids long. The CDR3 reads CASSTRDGSSYEQYF. CDR3 sequence (DNA): TGTGCCAGCAGCACCCGGGACGGGAGCTCCTACGAGCAGTACTTC.

This clone was observed a few times. This chain connects TRBV29-1 to TRBJ1-1; tentative D call: TRBD1 (5 bases). The CDR3 sequence is 12 residues long. With 2 bases removed from V and 7 bases from J, the gap between germline ends came to 11 bases. Germline V CDR1 and CDR2: SQVTM, ANQGSEA. The CDR3 bases are TGCAGCGTTGAACAGGGTAGTGGTGAAGCTTTCTTT. This gives the protein CSVEQGSGEAFF.

This rearrangement joins TRBV7-2 to TRBJ1-2, with D unresolved. V was cut by 2 bases and J by 2 bases, with 6 bases left in between. The CDR3 covers 13 residues. Germline V lookup: CDR1 SGHTA, CDR2 FQGNSA. DNA for the CDR3: TGTGCCAGCAGCTTAACAGCCAACTATGGCTACACCTTC. It codes for CASSLTANYGYTF. The full variable domain, completed using reference TRBV7-2 and TRBJ1-2, is GAGVSQSPSNKVTEKGKDVELRCDPISGHTALYWYRQSLGQGLEFLIYFQGNSAPDKSGLPSDRFSAERTGGSVSTLTIQRTQQEDSAVYLCASSLTANYGYTFGSGTRLTVV.

V usage is TRBV7-2 and J usage is TRBJ2-7; 9 nucleotides match TRBD2. This CDR3 comprises 15 residues. Germline assignment: CDR1 SGHTA and CDR2 FQGNSA. V lost 3 bases to trimming and J lost 0 bases; unmatched junction nucleotides: 3. The CDR3 nucleotides read TGTGCCAGCAGCTTTTTTAGCGGGAGCTCCTACGAGCAGTACTTC. Amino acid sequence: CASSFFSGSSYEQYF.